These 28 T cell receptor beta chains share one sample of origin, sequenced in a study of CD8 T cells in Susac syndrome. Random hexamers primed reverse transcription of about 0.5 to 1 ug RNA. TCRdb used MiXCR to reprocess the immunoSEQ multiplex PCR reads, holding one entry per CDR3 protein. Among 84,000 or so distinct CDR3 sequences listed, approximately 95% were seen once. The specimen was CD8+ T cells from PBMCs. All receptors come from a human donor with Susac syndrome.

V and J are TRBV28 and TRBJ1-4; 8 nucleotides line up with TRBD1. J lost 8 bases, V lost 6 bases, and 11 bases had no gene match. Germline CDR1 and CDR2: MDHEN and SYDVKM. This CDR3 is 15 amino acids long. CDR3 sequence (DNA): TGTGCCAGCAGCCTTAGACAGGGGCCAGAGGAAAAACTGTTTTTT. Residues: CASSLRQGPEEKLFF. Full variable domain (remainder filled in from reference TRBV28 and TRBJ1-4): DVKVTQSSRYLVKRTGEKVFLECVQDMDHENMFWYRQDPGLGLRLIYFSYDVKMKEKGDIPEGYSVSREKKERFSLILESASTNQTSMYLCASSLRQGPEEKLFFGSGTQLSVL.

This chain joins TRBV13 and TRBJ2-2; D call uncertain. The ends were cut back, 5 bases at V and 0 bases at J, with 7 bases in the middle. The germline CDR1 and CDR2 sequences are PRHDT and FYEKMQ (reference sequence). This CDR3 has 14 amino acids. CDR3 bases: TGTGCCAGCAGCCCGAACCCGAACACCGGGGAGCTGTTTTTT. Translated, it gives CASSPNPNTGELFF. Full variable domain (remainder filled in from reference TRBV13 and TRBJ2-2): AAGVIQSPRHLIKEKRETATLKCYPIPRHDTVYWYQQGPGQDPQFLISFYEKMQSDKGSIPDRFSAQQFSDYHSELNMSSLELGDSALYFCASSPNPNTGELFFGEGSRLTVL.

The chain is built from TRBV6-5 and TRBJ2-1; TRBD2 matches at 9 bases. V lost 5 bases, J lost 5 bases, and 7 bases stayed unmatched. Per germline, CDR1 MNHEY and CDR2 SVGAGI. The CDR3 runs 15 residues. The CDR3 nucleotides read TGTGCCAGCAGTCCGTTAGCGGGAGCCCACAATGAGCAGTTCTTC. Translating it yields CASSPLAGAHNEQFF.

This chain connects TRBV30 to TRBJ1-2; D is possibly TRBD1 (5 bases). From germline, CDR1 is GTSNPN and CDR2 SVGIG (reference sequence). V lost 5 bases and J 4 bases, leaving 11 bases between the germline ends. This CDR3 region has 12 residues. In DNA form, the CDR3 reads TGTGCCTGGTTTTGGGGGACCTATGGCTACACCTTC. Amino acids: CAWFWGTYGYTF.

The V call is TRBV19, the J call TRBJ2-7; tentatively, D is TRBD1 (6 bases). Trimming took 1 base from V and 0 from J, leaving 10 bases between them. Germline loops: CDR1 LNHDA, CDR2 SQIVND (reference sequence). This CDR3 spans 15 amino acids. CDR3 coding DNA: TGTGCCAGTAGTATAGTCGGGACACACTCCTACGAGCAGTACTTC. Translation: CASSIVGTHSYEQYF.

The chain combines TRBV6-2 or TRBV6-3 with TRBJ2-2, with D possibly TRBD2 on 6 matching bases. The V gene's germline CDR1 is MNHEY and CDR2 SVGEGT. This CDR3 spans 13 amino acids. The CDR3 protein is CAAAYGGTGELFF. The CDR3, as DNA: TGTGCTGCAGCTTACGGGGGCACCGGGGAGCTGTTTTTT.

The V and J genes are TRBV14 and TRBJ1-1; D gene ambiguous. This CDR3 has 13 residues. Between the trimmed V and J ends, which lost 0 bases and 5 bases, there was a span of 7 bases. The V gene's germline CDR1 is SGHDN and CDR2 FVKESK. The CDR3 DNA is TGTGCCAGCAGCCAAGATGAGGGAACTGAAGCTTTCTTT. Protein product: CASSQDEGTEAFF.

The gene calls are TRBV7-9 and TRBJ2-1, with 7 bases matching TRBD2. This CDR3 is 14 amino acids long. Per germline, CDR1 SEHNR and CDR2 FQNEAQ (reference sequence). Trimming removed 10 bases from V and 3 bases from J; junction bases left unmatched: 9. In DNA form, the CDR3 reads TGTGCCACCTACCCCGGGACTATCTACAATGAGCAGTTCTTC. Its translation: CATYPGTIYNEQFF.

The V call is TRBV4-3, the J call TRBJ2-7, with D maybe TRBD1 (5 bases). The CDR3 loop spans 15 amino acids. Germline V lookup: CDR1 LGHNA, CDR2 YSLEER. Trimming shortened V by 3 bases and J by 2 bases, and 14 bases separated the two germline ends. The CDR3 bases are TGCGCCAGCAGCCAGACATCGGTGGGGCCCTACGAGCAGTACTTC. This codes for CASSQTSVGPYEQYF.

This rearrangement joins TRBV4-1 to TRBJ2-2; D not resolved. CDR3 length: 13 amino acids. Germline values: CDR1 MGHRA, CDR2 YSYEKL. V was clipped by 1 base and J by 4 bases, with 4 bases between them. Here the CDR3 reads CASSQGTTGELFF. For the CDR3, the DNA is TGCGCCAGCAGCCAAGGTACCACCGGGGAGCTGTTTTTT.

The chain recombines TRBV30 with TRBJ1-1; D not resolved. The CDR3 loop spans 19 amino acids. The germline V and J ends were trimmed by 0 bases and 5 bases, with 28 bases remaining between them. Germline lookup yields CDR1 GTSNPN and CDR2 SVGIG (reference sequence). CDR3: CAWSVRFPWVQDGPTEAFF. CDR3 DNA sequence: TGTGCCTGGAGTGTACGGTTCCCTTGGGTCCAGGATGGCCCAACTGAAGCTTTCTTT.

The genes are TRBV6-6 and TRBJ1-1; D is unclear. The CDR3 sequence is 14 residues long. Germline V lookup: CDR1 MNHNY, CDR2 SVGAGI (reference sequence). With 6 bases removed from V and 0 bases from J, the gap between germline ends came to 11 bases. This chain's CDR3 is CASSSTEMNTEAFF. The CDR3 region has the DNA TGTGCCAGCAGCTCCACAGAAATGAACACTGAAGCTTTCTTT.

In DNA, the CDR3 is TGCGCCAGCAGCCAAGCTCCCGCTGCCCTCTCCTACGAGCAGTACTTC. It yields the protein CASSQAPAALSYEQYF. The J gene is TRBJ2-7, the V gene TRBV4-1; D uncertain. The CDR3 runs 16 residues. The germline CDR1 and CDR2 sequences are MGHRA and YSYEKL. Trimming stripped 1 base from V and 0 bases from J, with 13 bases between.

This chain uses TRBV6-4 with TRBJ2-3, with D perhaps assigned TRBD1 or TRBD2 (5 bases each). Germline values: CDR1 MRHNA, CDR2 SNTAGT. V dropped 7 bases and J dropped 2 bases, with 13 bases sitting between them. The CDR3 spans 14 residues. CDR3 DNA sequence: TGTGCCAGCAAGGAAGGGGAGTCCACAGATACGCAGTATTTT. Its translation: CASKEGESTDTQYF.

This chain links TRBV4-1 with TRBJ2-3; TRBD2 matches at 7 bases. CDR1 and CDR2 (germline): MGHRA, YSYEKL. This CDR3 has 16 amino acids. V shed 4 bases and J 2 bases; nucleotides not matched to a gene: 9. CDR3 in amino acids: CASSPERDPVTDTQYF. CDR3 DNA: TGCGCCAGCAGCCCAGAGCGGGACCCCGTCACAGATACGCAGTATTTT.

The chain combines TRBV6-5 with TRBJ2-7; D ambiguous. Trimming stripped 5 bases from V and 0 bases from J, with 11 bases between. Germline values: CDR1 MNHEY, CDR2 SVGAGI. The CDR3 spans 14 residues. Written as DNA, the CDR3 is TGTGCCAGCAGTCTTAATCTGATCTCCTACGAGCAGTACTTC. Amino acids: CASSLNLISYEQYF.

The gene calls are TRBV28 and TRBJ2-7, with 7 nucleotides matching TRBD1. The CDR3 contains 13 residues. CDR1 MDHEN and CDR2 SYDVKM come from the germline V gene. Trimming cost V 2 bases and J 4 bases; bases outside gene matches: 2. As DNA, the CDR3 is TGTGCCAGCAGTTTAAGGGGACAGTACGAGCAGTACTTC. It specifies CASSLRGQYEQYF.

The rearrangement joins TRBV12-3 or TRBV12-4 to TRBJ1-4; tentative D call: TRBD1 (5 bases). Trimming took off 2 bases at V and 3 bases at J, with 10 bases between the two ends. CDR3 length equals 15 residues. The CDR3 nucleotides are TGTGCCAGCAGTTTATTTGCAGGGTCTAATGAAAAACTGTTTTTT. Residues: CASSLFAGSNEKLFF.

The chain joins TRBV9 to TRBJ2-7, with D perhaps TRBD1 (7 bases). The germline V and J ends were trimmed by 1 base and 5 bases, with 22 bases remaining between them. The CDR3 runs to 17 residues. The germline V gene has CDR1 SGDLS and CDR2 YYNGEE. In DNA, the CDR3 is TGTGCCAGCAGCGTATATTTTGAGAGCCAGGGGGGAAACGAGCAGTACTTC. Translating gives CASSVYFESQGGNEQYF.

The chain joins TRBV11-2 to TRBJ2-6; D unresolved. Germline V gene sequence: CDR1 SGHAT, CDR2 FQNNGV. CDR3 length: 17 residues. V lost 5 bases, J lost 4 bases, and 18 bases lay in between. In DNA form, the CDR3 reads TGTGCCAGCAGCCCCCGCTGGCTTGACCCCGGGGCCAACGTCCTGACTTTC. As protein: CASSPRWLDPGANVLTF.

V gene TRBV20-1 combines with J gene TRBJ2-5; D gene uncertain. Germline values: CDR1 DFQATT, CDR2 SNEGSKA (reference sequence). Trimming cost V 1 base and J 1 base, with 7 bases left between them. The CDR3 length is 13 residues. This CDR3 is CSARAAVQETQYF. For the CDR3, the DNA is TGCAGTGCTAGAGCCGCGGTCCAAGAGACCCAGTACTTC.

The CDR3 DNA sequence: TGTGCCAGCAGCCAAGGGGCGAGCGGGGGAGCCTACGAGCAGTACTTC. Encoded protein: CASSQGASGGAYEQYF. J is TRBJ2-7 and V is TRBV3-1; 8 nucleotides line up with TRBD2. CDR1 is LGHDT, CDR2 YNNKEL, per germline (reference sequence). With 1 base clipped from V and 2 bases from J, the junction kept 7 bases outside the gene matches. This CDR3 contains 16 residues.

The gene calls are TRBV11-2 and TRBJ1-5, with D possibly matching TRBD1 (5 bases). This CDR3 is 12 amino acids long. Trimming pared 5 bases from V and 11 bases from J, leaving 13 bases between. Germline-derived CDR1 and CDR2 are SGHAT and FQNNGV. CDR3 coding DNA: TGTGCCAGCAGCGGGACTTCAGGATCCCAGCATTTT. Amino acid sequence: CASSGTSGSQHF.

The rearrangement uses TRBV19 and TRBJ1-4; no definite D call. Looked up from germline, CDR1 is LNHDA and CDR2 is SQIVND (reference sequence). V was cut by 6 bases and J by 4 bases, with 9 bases left in between. There are 13 residues in the CDR3. For the CDR3, the DNA is TGTGCCAGTAGCCCTTCAGATAATGAAAAACTGTTTTTT. Its translation: CASSPSDNEKLFF. The full variable domain, in which reference TRBV19 and TRBJ1-4 provide the parts outside the CDR3, is DGGITQSPKYLFRKEGQNVTLSCEQNLNHDAMYWYRQDPGQGLRLIYYSQIVNDFQKGDIAEGYSVSREKKESFPLTVTSAQKNPTAFYLCASSPSDNEKLFFGSGTQLSVL.

The chain joins TRBV21-1 to TRBJ2-5. The last part of the DNA fits TRBJ2-1 better; the J call may be wrong. TRBV21-1 counts as a pseudogene. This CDR3 region has 13 residues. CDR3: CASIGITPTTQFF. As DNA, the CDR3 is TGTGCCAGCATTGGCATTACCCCGACTACCCAGTTCTTC.

This chain joins TRBV29-1 and TRBJ2-3; D remains ambiguous. The ends were cut back, 4 bases at V and 8 bases at J, with 1 base in the middle. CDR1 is SQVTM, CDR2 ANQGSEA, per germline. The CDR3 is made up of 8 amino acids. CDR3 region: CSVGTQYF. The CDR3 nucleotides are TGCAGCGTTGGTACGCAGTATTTT.

In this sample, this clonotype turned up a few times. The chain couples TRBV30 to TRBJ2-1; 9 bases match TRBD1. The CDR3 loop spans 14 amino acids. CDR1 and CDR2 (germline): GTSNPN, SVGIG (reference sequence). V dropped 5 bases and J dropped 7; count of bases not matched to a gene: 9. The CDR3 protein is CAWSPGQGSNEQFF. CDR3 nucleotides: TGTGCCTGGTCACCGGGACAGGGAAGTAATGAGCAGTTCTTC. The complete variable domain, with remaining parts taken from reference TRBV30 and TRBJ2-1, reads SQTIHQWPATLVQPVGSPLSLECTVEGTSNPNLYWYRQAAGRGLQLLFYSVGIGQISSEVPQNLSASRPQDRQFILSSKKLLLSDSGFYLCAWSPGQGSNEQFFGPGTRLTVL.

The gene calls are TRBV20-1 and TRBJ2-7; no clear D gene. Germline V gene lookup returns CDR1 DFQATT and CDR2 SNEGSKA (reference sequence). The ends were cut back, 1 base at V and 3 bases at J, with 16 bases in the middle. This CDR3 has 15 residues. The CDR3 DNA sequence: TGCAGTGCTAGAGCGTCAGCCAACCGCCACTACGAGCAGTACTTC. This encodes CSARASANRHYEQYF.